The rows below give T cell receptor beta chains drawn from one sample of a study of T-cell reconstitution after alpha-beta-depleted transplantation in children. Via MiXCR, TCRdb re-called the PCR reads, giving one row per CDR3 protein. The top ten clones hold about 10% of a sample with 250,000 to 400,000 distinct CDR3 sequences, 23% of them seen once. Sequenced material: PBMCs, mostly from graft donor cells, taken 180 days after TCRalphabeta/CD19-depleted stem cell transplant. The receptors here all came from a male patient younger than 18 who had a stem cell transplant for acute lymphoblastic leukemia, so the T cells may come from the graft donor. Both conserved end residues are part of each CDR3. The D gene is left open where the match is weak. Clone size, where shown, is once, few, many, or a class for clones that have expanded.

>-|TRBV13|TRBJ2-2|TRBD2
CASSLYSGSQLFF
TGTGCCAGCAGCTTATATAGCGGGAGCCAGCTGTTTTTT
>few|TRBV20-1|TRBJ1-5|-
CSASGGALSNQPQHF
TGCAGTGCTAGCGGGGGGGCTCTTAGCAATCAGCCCCAGCATTTT
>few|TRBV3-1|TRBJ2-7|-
CASSHTGLYEQYF
TGTGCCAGCAGCCATACAGGGCTATACGAGCAGTACTTC
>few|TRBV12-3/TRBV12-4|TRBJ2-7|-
CASSWLYEQYF
TGTGCCAGCAGTTGGCTCTACGAGCAGTACTTC
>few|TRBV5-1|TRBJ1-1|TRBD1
CASSLMYGTVNTEAFF
TGCGCCAGCAGCTTGATGTATGGGACAGTAAACACTGAAGCTTTCTTT
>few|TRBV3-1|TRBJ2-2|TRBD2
CASSQGLAGTGELFF
TGTGCCAGCAGCCAAGGGCTAGCGGGCACCGGGGAGCTGTTTTTT
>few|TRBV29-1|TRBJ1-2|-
CSVVGHLLNYGYTF
TGCAGCGTTGTGGGACACCTCCTTAACTATGGCTACACCTTC
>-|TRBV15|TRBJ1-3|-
CATSRDLGRISGNTIYF
TGTGCCACCAGCAGAGATCTAGGGAGGATCTCTGGAAACACCATATATTTT
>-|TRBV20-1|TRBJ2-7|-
CSARVASSYEQYF
TGCAGTGCTAGAGTAGCTTCCTCCTACGAGCAGTACTTC
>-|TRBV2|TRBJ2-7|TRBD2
CASGGTSGMTYEQYF
TGTGCCAGCGGGGGGACTAGCGGGATGACCTACGAGCAGTACTTC
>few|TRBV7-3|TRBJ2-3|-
CASSLILDDTQYF
TGTGCCAGCAGCCTGATACTAGACGATACGCAGTATTTT
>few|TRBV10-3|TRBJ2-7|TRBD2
CATGLAGVYVPNEQYF
TGTGCCACCGGACTAGCGGGAGTTTATGTTCCCAACGAGCAGTACTTC
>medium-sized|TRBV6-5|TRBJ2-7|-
CASSYGSTRYEQYF
TGTGCCAGCAGTTACGGTAGCACCCGTTACGAGCAGTACTTC